The rows below give T cell receptor beta chains drawn from one sample of a study of blood T cell repertoires in COVID-19. Only in-frame clones appear in the TCRdb table, and some are missing; sequencing was by immunoSEQ multiplex PCR. The repertoire includes hundreds of thousands of clones, 70% to 90% of them detected once, and about 9.4% sits in the top ten. The sequencing input was peripheral blood. The source is a woman older than 75 with acute or convalescent COVID-19. The CDR3 runs from the conserved cysteine through the conserved F or W. Fields, in order: D gene, J gene, V gene, clone size, CDR3 protein, CDR3 DNA. A D gene is named only where the DNA matches it firmly. Expanded clones get a size class; other rows say once, few or many, or leave the size out.

NA	TRBJ1-5	TRBV18	NA	CASSPQGAGQSNQPQHF	TGTGCCAGCTCACCACAGGGCGCGGGGCAAAGCAATCAGCCCCAGCATTTT
TRBD1	TRBJ2-2	TRBV11-2	NA	CASSLDRLTGELFF	TGTGCCAGCAGCTTGGACAGGCTCACCGGGGAGCTGTTTTTT
NA	TRBJ2-5	TRBV7-2	NA	CASSSNGETQYF	TGTGCCAGCAGTTCTAATGGAGAGACCCAGTACTTC
NA	TRBJ1-5	TRBV19	NA	CASSISENQPQHF	TGTGCCAGTAGTATTTCCGAGAATCAGCCCCAGCATTTT
TRBD1	TRBJ2-3	TRBV29-1	NA	CSDRGADTQYF	TGCAGCGACAGGGGCGCAGATACGCAGTATTTT
TRBD2	TRBJ2-2	TRBV10-3	NA	CAISESIGGRGSGELFF	TGTGCCATCAGTGAGTCGATCGGCGGGAGAGGATCCGGGGAGCTGTTTTTT
TRBD2	TRBJ2-1	TRBV6-1	NA	CASSELPSGSYNEQFF	TGTGCCAGCAGTGAGTTACCTAGCGGGAGTTACAATGAGCAGTTCTTC
NA	TRBJ2-3	TRBV14	NA	CASSHPPDTQYF	TGTGCCAGCAGCCACCCTCCAGATACGCAGTATTTT
NA	TRBJ1-1	TRBV28	once	CASSLGWGDVLNTEAFF	TGTGCCAGCAGTTTGGGGTGGGGGGATGTTCTGAACACTGAAGCTTTCTTT
NA	TRBJ1-2	TRBV9	many	CASGARSYDYGYTF	TGTGCCAGTGGGGCAAGGAGTTATGACTATGGCTACACCTTC
NA	TRBJ2-4	TRBV3-1/TRBV3-2	NA	CASSEARSRNIQYF	TGTGCCAGCAGCGAAGCGAGGAGTAGAAACATTCAGTACTTC
NA	TRBJ1-4	TRBV27	few	CASSLDPKGKLFF	TGTGCCAGCAGTTTAGACCCGAAGGGGAAACTGTTTTTT
NA	TRBJ1-1	TRBV18	NA	CASSPQSYTEAFF	TGTGCCAGCTCACCACAGAGTTACACTGAAGCTTTCTTT
TRBD2	TRBJ2-3	TRBV4-1	NA	CASSQDLTSAATTDTQYF	TGCGCCAGCAGCCAAGATCTGACTAGCGCGGCTACGACAGATACGCAGTATTTT
NA	TRBJ1-4	TRBV5-5	NA	CASSPRVYEKLFF	TGTGCCAGCAGCCCGAGGGTATACGAAAAACTGTTTTTT
NA	TRBJ2-7	TRBV30	few	CARDTREHEQYF	TGTGCCCGCGACACCCGGGAGCACGAGCAGTACTTC
NA	TRBJ1-1	TRBV19	NA	CASSFPTENTEAFF	TGTGCCAGTAGCTTCCCGACAGAGAACACTGAAGCTTTCTTT
NA	TRBJ2-3	TRBV5-4	NA	CASSPGGGSASTDTQYF	TGTGCCAGCAGCCCTGGGGGCGGGTCTGCTAGCACAGATACGCAGTATTTT
NA	TRBJ1-5	TRBV27	NA	CASSPSAGVPNQPQHF	TGTGCCAGCAGTCCTTCCGCGGGGGTCCCCAATCAGCCCCAGCATTTT
NA	TRBJ1-5	TRBV9	once	CASRGRGQPQHF	TGTGCCAGCAGGGGGAGGGGTCAGCCCCAGCATTTT
TRBD2	TRBJ2-1	TRBV2	few	CASTFGGTRINRGNEQFF	TGTGCCAGCACATTCGGGGGGACTAGAATTAATAGGGGCAATGAGCAGTTCTTC
TRBD2	TRBJ2-3	TRBV5-1	NA	CASSLNIAGTRTDTQYF	TGCGCCAGCAGCTTAAACATAGCGGGGACTCGCACAGATACGCAGTATTTT
NA	TRBJ1-6	TRBV3-1/TRBV3-2	NA	CASSQEPQALWNSPLHF	TGTGCCAGCAGCCAAGAACCACAGGCGTTATGGAATTCACCCCTCCACTTT
NA	TRBJ2-1	TRBV24-1	once	CATSDFPSQEQFF	TGTGCCACCAGTGATTTCCCGTCTCAGGAGCAGTTCTTC